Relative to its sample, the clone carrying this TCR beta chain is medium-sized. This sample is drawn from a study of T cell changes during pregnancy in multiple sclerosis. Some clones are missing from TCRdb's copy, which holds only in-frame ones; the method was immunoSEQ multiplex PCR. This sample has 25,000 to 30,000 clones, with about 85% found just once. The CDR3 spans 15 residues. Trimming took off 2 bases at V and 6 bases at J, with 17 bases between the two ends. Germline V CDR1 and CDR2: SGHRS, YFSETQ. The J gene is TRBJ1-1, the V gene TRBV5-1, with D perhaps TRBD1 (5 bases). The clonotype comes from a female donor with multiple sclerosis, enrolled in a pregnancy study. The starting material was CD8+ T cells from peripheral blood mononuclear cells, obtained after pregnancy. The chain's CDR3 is CASSFGRGAESEAFF. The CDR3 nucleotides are TGCGCCAGCAGCTTCGGGAGGGGCGCTGAGTCTGAAGCTTTCTTT.